The present T cell receptor beta chain was sequenced within a study of blood T cell repertoires in COVID-19. For the study at large: There were acute and convalescent COVID-19 samples, and they came from the United States, Italy and Spain. Sources were T cells, B-cell-depleted T cells, or PBMCs; the material itself was cDNA or gDNA.

The germline gives CDR1 LGHDT, CDR2 YNNKEL (reference sequence). The V gene end was trimmed by 4 bases and the J gene end by 4 bases; junction bases not matched to a gene: 0. The CDR3 consists of 13 residues. Under the authors' procedure: Reference gene primer amplification gave nucleated cell count estimates. TCRdb keeps only in-frame clones here, not all; method: immunoSEQ multiplex PCR. That table supplies the V and J calls and clone size; D and trimming were determined from the DNA. The profile shows more than 150,000 clones, about 89% of them singletons. This chain links TRBV3-1 (or the pseudogene TRBV3-2) with TRBJ2-2; 7 bases map to TRBD2. The source material was peripheral blood. This receptor was taken from a man in his forties with acute or convalescent COVID-19. The CDR3 DNA reads as TGTGCCAGCAGCCGCGGGGGCACCGGGGAGCTGTTTTTT. It yields the protein CASSRGGTGELFF.